The TCR beta chain under discussion was sequenced for a study of CDR3 diversity in severe acne. V dropped 0 bases and J dropped 6 bases, with 9 bases sitting between them. The germline gives CDR1 LGHDT, CDR2 YNNKEL (reference sequence). This CDR3 contains 13 residues. TCRdb passed the PCR reads through MiXCR, listing each CDR3 protein once. The sample lists 79,000 or so distinct CDR3 sequences, about half occurring once. The V gene is TRBV3-1, the J gene TRBJ2-7; D not resolved. Specimen: blood. The clonotype was recovered from a male donor with severe acne vulgaris. In nucleotides, the CDR3 is TGTGCCAGCAGCCAAGATTTGGTAGGCGAGCAGTACTTC. Translation gives CASSQDLVGEQYF.